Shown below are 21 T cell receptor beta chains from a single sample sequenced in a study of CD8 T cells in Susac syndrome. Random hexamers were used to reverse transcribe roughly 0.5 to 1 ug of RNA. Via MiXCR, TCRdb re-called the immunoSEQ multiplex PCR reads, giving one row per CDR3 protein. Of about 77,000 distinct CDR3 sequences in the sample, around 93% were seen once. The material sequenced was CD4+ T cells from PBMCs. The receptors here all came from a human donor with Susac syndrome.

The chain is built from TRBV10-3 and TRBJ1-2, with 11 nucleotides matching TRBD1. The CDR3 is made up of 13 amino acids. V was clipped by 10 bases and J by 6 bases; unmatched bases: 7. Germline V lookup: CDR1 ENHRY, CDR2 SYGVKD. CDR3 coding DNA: TGTGCCACCCGGGACAGGGGGGTCGATGGCTACACCTTC. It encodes CATRDRGVDGYTF.

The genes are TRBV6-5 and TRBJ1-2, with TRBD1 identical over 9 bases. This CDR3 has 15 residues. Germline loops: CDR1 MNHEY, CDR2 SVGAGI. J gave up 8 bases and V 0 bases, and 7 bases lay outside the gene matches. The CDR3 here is CASSYSPGTGNGYTF. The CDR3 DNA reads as TGTGCCAGCAGTTACTCCCCCGGGACAGGGAACGGCTACACCTTC.

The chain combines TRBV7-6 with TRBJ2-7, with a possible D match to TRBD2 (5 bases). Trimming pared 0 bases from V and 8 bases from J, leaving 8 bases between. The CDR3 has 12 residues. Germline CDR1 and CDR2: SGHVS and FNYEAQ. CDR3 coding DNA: TGTGCCAGCAGCTTAGCGGGGAGCAAGCAGTACTTC. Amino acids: CASSLAGSKQYF.

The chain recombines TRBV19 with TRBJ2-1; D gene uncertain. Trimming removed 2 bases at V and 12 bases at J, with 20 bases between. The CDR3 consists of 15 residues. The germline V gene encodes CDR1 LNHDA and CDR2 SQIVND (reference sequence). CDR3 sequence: CASSIRAAGSEGQFF. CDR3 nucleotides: TGTGCCAGTAGTATAAGGGCAGCAGGCTCGGAAGGGCAGTTCTTC.

For the CDR3, the DNA is TGTGCCAGTAGTATAGATAGAGCCGGGGAGCTGTTTTTT. Its translation: CASSIDRAGELFF. The V and J genes are TRBV19 and TRBJ2-2, with no clear D. V shed 0 bases and J shed 6 bases, with 5 bases lying between them. Per the germline V gene, CDR1 is LNHDA and CDR2 is SQIVND (reference sequence). The CDR3 has 13 amino acids. The full variable domain, rest sourced from reference TRBV19 and TRBJ2-2, is DGGITQSPKYLFRKEGQNVTLSCEQNLNHDAMYWYRQDPGQGLRLIYYSQIVNDFQKGDIAEGYSVSREKKESFPLTVTSAQKNPTAFYLCASSIDRAGELFFGEGSRLTVL.

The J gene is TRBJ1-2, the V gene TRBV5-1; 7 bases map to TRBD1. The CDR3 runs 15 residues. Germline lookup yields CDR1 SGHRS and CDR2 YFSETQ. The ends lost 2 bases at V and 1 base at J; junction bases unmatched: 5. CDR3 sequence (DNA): TGCGCCAGCAGCTTACAGGGGCAAAGTAACTATGGCTACACCTTC. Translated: CASSLQGQSNYGYTF. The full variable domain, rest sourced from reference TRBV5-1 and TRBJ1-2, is KAGVTQTPRYLIKTRGQQVTLSCSPISGHRSVSWYQQTPGQGLQFLFEYFSETQRNKGNFPGRFSGRQFSNSRSEMNVSTLELGDSALYLCASSLQGQSNYGYTFGSGTRLTVV.

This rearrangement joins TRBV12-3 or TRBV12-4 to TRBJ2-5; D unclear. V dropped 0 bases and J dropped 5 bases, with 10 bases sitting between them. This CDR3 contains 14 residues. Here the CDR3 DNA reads TGTGCCAGCAGTTTAGCTCCGCGTTGGGAGACCCAGTACTTC. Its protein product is CASSLAPRWETQYF.

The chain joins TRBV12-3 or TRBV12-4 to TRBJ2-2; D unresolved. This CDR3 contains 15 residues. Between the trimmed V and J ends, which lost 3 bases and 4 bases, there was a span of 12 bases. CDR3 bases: TGTGCCAGCAGTTTCAGGTCGGGTGGCACCGGGGAGCTGTTTTTT. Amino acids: CASSFRSGGTGELFF.

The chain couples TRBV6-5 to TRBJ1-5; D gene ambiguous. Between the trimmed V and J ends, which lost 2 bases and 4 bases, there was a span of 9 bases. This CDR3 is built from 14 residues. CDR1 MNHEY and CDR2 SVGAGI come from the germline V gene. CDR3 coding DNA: TGTGCCAGCAGTTACGTGAGGGAAAATCAGCCCCAGCATTTT. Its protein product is CASSYVRENQPQHF.

The CDR3 DNA reads TGTGCCAGCAGTTCGGGACAGGGCCCCTATGGCTACACCTTC. Translated: CASSSGQGPYGYTF. The gene calls are TRBV6-6 and TRBJ1-2, with 9 positions matching TRBD1. The ends lost 4 bases at V and 4 bases at J; junction bases unmatched: 4. The CDR3 extends over 14 amino acids. Per germline, CDR1 MNHNY and CDR2 SVGAGI (reference sequence).

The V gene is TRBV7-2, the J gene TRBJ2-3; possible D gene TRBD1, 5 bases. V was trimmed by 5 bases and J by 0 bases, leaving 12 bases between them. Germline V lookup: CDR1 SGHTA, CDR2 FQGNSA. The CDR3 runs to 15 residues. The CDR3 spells CASSPRQISTDTQYF. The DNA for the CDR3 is TGTGCCAGCAGCCCGAGACAGATTAGCACAGATACGCAGTATTTT.

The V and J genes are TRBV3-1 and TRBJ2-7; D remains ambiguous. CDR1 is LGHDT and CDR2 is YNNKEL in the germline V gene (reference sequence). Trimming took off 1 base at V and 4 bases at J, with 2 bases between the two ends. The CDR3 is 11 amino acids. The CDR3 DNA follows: TGTGCCAGCAGCCAAGCTTACGAGCAGTACTTC. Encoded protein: CASSQAYEQYF.

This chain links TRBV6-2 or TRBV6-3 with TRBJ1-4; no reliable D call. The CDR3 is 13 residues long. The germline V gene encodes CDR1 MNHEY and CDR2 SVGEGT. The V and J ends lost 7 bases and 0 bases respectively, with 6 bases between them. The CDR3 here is CASTRTTNEKLFF. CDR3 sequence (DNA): TGTGCCAGCACGAGAACAACTAATGAAAAACTGTTTTTT.

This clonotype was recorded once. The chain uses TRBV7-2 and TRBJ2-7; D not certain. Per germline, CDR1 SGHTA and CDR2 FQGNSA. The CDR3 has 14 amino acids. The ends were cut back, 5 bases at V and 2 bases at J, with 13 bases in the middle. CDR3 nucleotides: TGTGCCAGCAGCCCAGAGGCGGTGGCCTACGAGCAGTACTTC. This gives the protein CASSPEAVAYEQYF.

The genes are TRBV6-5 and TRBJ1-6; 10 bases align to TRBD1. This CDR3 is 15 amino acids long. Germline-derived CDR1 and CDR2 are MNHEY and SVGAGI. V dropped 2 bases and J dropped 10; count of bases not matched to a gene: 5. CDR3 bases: TGTGCCAGCAGTTACCCCGGACAGGGGGTATCACCCCTCCACTTT. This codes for CASSYPGQGVSPLHF.

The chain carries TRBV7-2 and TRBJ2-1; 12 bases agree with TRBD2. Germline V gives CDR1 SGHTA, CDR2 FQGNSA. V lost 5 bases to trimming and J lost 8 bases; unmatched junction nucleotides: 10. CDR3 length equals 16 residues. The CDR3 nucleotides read TGTGCCAGCAGCCATTCGAGGACTAGCGGGAAAGATGAGCAGTTCTTC. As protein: CASSHSRTSGKDEQFF.

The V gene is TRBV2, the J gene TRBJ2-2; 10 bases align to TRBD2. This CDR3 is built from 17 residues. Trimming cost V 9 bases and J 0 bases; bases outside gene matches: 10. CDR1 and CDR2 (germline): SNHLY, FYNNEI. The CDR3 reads CARSGPGLASNTGELFF. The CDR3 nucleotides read TGTGCCAGGTCCGGTCCGGGACTAGCGTCGAACACCGGGGAGCTGTTTTTT. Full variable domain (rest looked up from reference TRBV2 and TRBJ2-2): EPEVTQTPSHQVTQMGQEVILRCVPISNHLYFYWYRQILGQKVEFLVSFYNNEISEKSEIFDDQFSVERPDGSNFTLKIRSTKLEDSAMYFCARSGPGLASNTGELFFGEGSRLTVL.

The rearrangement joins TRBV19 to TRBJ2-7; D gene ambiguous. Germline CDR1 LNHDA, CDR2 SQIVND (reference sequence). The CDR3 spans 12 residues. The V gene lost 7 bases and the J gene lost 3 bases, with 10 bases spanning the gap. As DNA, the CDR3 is TGTGCCAGTACCGCGACGGGCTACGAGCAGTACTTC. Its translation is CASTATGYEQYF.

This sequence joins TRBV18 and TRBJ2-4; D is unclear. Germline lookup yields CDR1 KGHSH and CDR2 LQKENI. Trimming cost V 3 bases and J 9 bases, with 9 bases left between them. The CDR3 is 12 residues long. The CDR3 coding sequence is TGTGCCAGCTCACCGATGGGTGGCATTCAGTACTTC. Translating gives CASSPMGGIQYF.

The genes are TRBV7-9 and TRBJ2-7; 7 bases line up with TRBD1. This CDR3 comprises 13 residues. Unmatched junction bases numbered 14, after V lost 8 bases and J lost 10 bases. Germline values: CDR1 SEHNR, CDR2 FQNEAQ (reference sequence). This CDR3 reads CASGPMRGPGQYF. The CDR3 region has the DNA TGTGCCAGCGGGCCCATGAGGGGGCCGGGTCAGTACTTC.

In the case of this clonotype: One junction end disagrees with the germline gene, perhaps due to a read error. Here the CDR3 reads CASSSPRQGVYF. The CDR3 region has the DNA TGTGCCAGCAGCTCCCCTAGACAGGGAGTGTATTTT. J is TRBJ1-5 and V is TRBV7-9, with TRBD1 matching over 7 bases. CDR1 and CDR2 (germline): SEHNR, FQNEAQ (reference sequence). The CDR3 is made up of 12 amino acids.